This TCR beta chain was sequenced for a study of blood T cell repertoires in COVID-19. Across the whole study: Italy, Spain and the United States were the sources of the convalescent and acute COVID-19 samples. The cDNA or gDNA used as material had been derived from T cells, B-cell-depleted T cells, or PBMCs.

Original handling: From reference gene primer amplification, estimates of nucleated cell counts were derived. Here immunoSEQ multiplex PCR was the method, and the copy in TCRdb shows in-frame clones only, minus some. That table gives V, J and clone size, and the DNA gave D and trimming. The data show 21,000 or so clones, 85% to 90% seen once. Sequencing was done on a sample of peripheral blood. This sequence originates from a man between 45 and 60 years old with active COVID-19.

The DNA for the CDR3 is TGTGCCTGGAGTGTACAGGGGACCCAGTACTTC. This gives the protein CAWSVQGTQYF. The genes are TRBV30 and TRBJ2-5; tentatively, D is TRBD1 (6 bases). V lost 0 bases to trimming and J lost 7 bases, with 6 bases between them. This CDR3 has 11 amino acids. CDR1 is GTSNPN, CDR2 SVGIG, per germline (reference sequence).